The rows below give T cell receptor beta chains drawn from one sample of a study of regulatory T cells in long-lasting Graves disease. In TCRdb, the multiplex PCR reads were re-called with MiXCR into one record per CDR3 protein. Seen here are fewer than 650,000 distinct CDR3 sequences, around 15% observed once, and the top ten hold approximately 12%. This sample was shared with a second study, whose subject was T cells in Graves' hyperthyroidism and ophthalmopathy.

The sample in question was peripheral blood mononuclear cells (PBMCs), obtained at new diagnosis, from a patient treated with antithyroid drugs. These receptors were obtained from a young man with Graves disease. The CDR3 runs from the conserved cysteine through the conserved F or W.

TRBV13 CASSLIISYTEAFF
TRBV7-9 CASILAGGVDTGELFF
TRBV7-9 CASSLGGSAEAFF
TRBV28 CASSTRVPYEQYF
TRBV14 CASSHRGYTNTEAFF
TRBV10-3 CAISVGNREGSPLHF
TRBV4-1 CASRGWQGRNQPQHF
TRBV7-7 CASSLQLAGANTGELFF
TRBV19 CASSNGGLSLRRGSPLHF
TRBV6-2/TRBV6-3 CASSLVLAGGNEQYF
TRBV9 CASSVGWTTSEQYF
TRBV20-1 CSAQRGSDYEQYF
TRBV12-3/TRBV12-4 CASSFWASGANEQFF
TRBV30 CAWSVDRNIQYF
TRBV12-3/TRBV12-4 CASSLVGSNSPLHF
TRBV5-8 CASSLGPSLNNEQFF
TRBV4-2 CASSQEARGSRRFNYGYTF
TRBV30 CACDSGSLSGANVLTF
TRBV9 CASSVSQRGSGSRETQYF
TRBV7-6 CASSFTRPPNNSPLHF
TRBV5-1 CASSLLGGGRTDTQYF
TRBV5-1 CASSLSAARSYNEQFF
TRBV3-1 CASSQDGTSLGQYF
TRBV4-1 CASSPLLIYKQFF
TRBV19 CASSMLWGQVANTEAFF
TRBV6-1 CASSQSVGGNYNEQFF
TRBV24-1 CATSEDGTSGRLLKAGELFF
TRBV20-1 CSAPLAGASGYTF
TRBV27 CASSAGARGVTYEQYF
TRBV10-1 CATSTLGTDTQYF
TRBV2 CASSPGQHTDTQYF
TRBV29-1 CSTSGTSGLGGTQYF
TRBV18 CASSPRLIYEQFF
TRBV6-2/TRBV6-3 CASSPGVHGYTF
TRBV30 CAWSVNYNEQFF
TRBV6-1 CAISGTGGTDTQYF
TRBV6-1 CASRRLAGRSGANVLTF
TRBV20-1 CSARERGGVGEQYF
TRBV20-1 CSARDPGSGEQYF
TRBV6-9 CASSDSAGYYNEQFF
TRBV12-3/TRBV12-4 CASSPRDARDSPLHF
TRBV7-3 CASSLSRDLGADTQYF
TRBV20-1 CSARESYQAVSYEQYF
TRBV6-2/TRBV6-3 CASSRVRSGHTPESFEQYF